The 21 T cell receptor beta chains below all came from one sample that was sequenced in a study of CD8 T cells in ankylosing spondylitis. MiXCR, run by TCRdb on the 5' RACE reads, gives a single entry per CDR3 protein. The repertoire holds 90,000 to 100,000 distinct CDR3 sequences, with roughly 8% as singletons. Sequencing used blood, either unsorted or a sorted T cell fraction (not recorded which). These receptor sequences come from a male donor with ankylosing spondylitis or in good health (not recorded which).

On this clonotype: A much larger clone is a single base away; this may be a read error. The chain is built from TRBV20-1 and TRBJ2-1, with a possible D match to TRBD2 (6 bases). CDR1 DFQATT and CDR2 SNEGSKA come from the germline V gene (reference sequence). This CDR3 spans 14 amino acids. CDR3 sequence (DNA): TGCAGTGCTAGGACTGCGGGGCCCTACAGTGAGCAGTTCTTC. Amino acids: CSARTAGPYSEQFF.

This clonotype was seen many times. The chain couples TRBV7-2 to TRBJ2-3, with 9 bases that match TRBD2. With 5 bases clipped from V and 2 bases from J, the junction kept 5 bases outside the gene matches. The CDR3 covers 15 residues. From germline, CDR1 is SGHTA and CDR2 FQGNSA. CDR3 in DNA: TGTGCCAGCAGCACTCTAGCGGGATACACAGATACGCAGTATTTT. Amino acids: CASSTLAGYTDTQYF.

The sample holds many counts of this clonotype. CDR3 loop: CATSRGGTNYGYTF. DNA of the CDR3: TGTGCCACCAGCAGAGGTGGCACTAACTATGGCTACACCTTC. The V call is TRBV15, the J call TRBJ1-2; no reliable D call. The CDR3 is 14 amino acids. V dropped 1 base and J dropped 0 bases, with 6 bases sitting between them. Germline V gene data show CDR1 as LNHNV and CDR2 as YYDKDF (reference sequence).

This clonotype was detected many times. The chain joins TRBV20-1 to TRBJ2-7; perhaps TRBD2 as D (6 bases). Trimming stripped 3 bases from V and 1 base from J, with 10 bases between. Germline CDR1 and CDR2: DFQATT and SNEGSKA (reference sequence). The CDR3 length is 13 residues. This chain's CDR3 is CSASRRDSYEQYF. CDR3 bases: TGCAGTGCTAGTAGGCGGGATTCCTACGAGCAGTACTTC.

The sample holds many counts of this clonotype. The chain employs TRBV4-1 and TRBJ2-5; TRBD2 agrees at 12 bases. J gave up 13 bases and V 2 bases, and 8 bases lay outside the gene matches. CDR3 length: 14 residues. CDR1 is MGHRA and CDR2 is YSYEKL in the germline V gene. The CDR3, as DNA: TGCGCCAGCAGCCAACTGACTAGCGGGAGTGCCTCGTACTTC. It yields the protein CASSQLTSGSASYF.

This clonotype was counted many times. V is TRBV29-1 and J is TRBJ2-7; 8 positions match TRBD1. This CDR3 contains 12 residues. Germline lookup yields CDR1 SQVTM and CDR2 ANQGSEA. The V segment lost 6 bases and the J segment 8 bases; nucleotides outside the gene matches: 9. CDR3 DNA: TGCAGCGTCACAGGACAGGGTCAAAAGCAGTACTTC. Translated: CSVTGQGQKQYF.

The chain uses TRBV10-3 and TRBJ2-3; no definite D call. V lost 2 bases, J lost 0 bases, and 9 bases lay in between. Germline CDR1 is ENHRY and CDR2 is SYGVKD. The CDR3 length is 15 residues. The CDR3 DNA sequence: TGTGCCATCAGTGAGCCAACTAAGAGCACAGATACGCAGTATTTT. Translation: CAISEPTKSTDTQYF.

The V call is TRBV5-6, the J call TRBJ2-3; TRBD2 is a possible D gene (7 bases). V was shortened by 4 bases and J by 6 bases, with 18 bases between the two germline ends. This CDR3 is 15 amino acids long. Germline CDR1 SGHDT, CDR2 YYEEEE. The CDR3 region is CASSLVRGGPDTQYF. Here the CDR3 DNA reads TGTGCCAGCAGCCTAGTAAGGGGGGGACCCGATACGCAGTATTTT.

Ten or more counts support this clonotype. The chain couples TRBV18 to TRBJ2-3, with D possibly TRBD2 on 6 matching bases. The CDR3 is made up of 15 amino acids. The germline CDR1 and CDR2 sequences are KGHSH and LQKENI. The germline V and J ends were trimmed by 3 bases and 1 base, with 11 bases remaining between them. The DNA for the CDR3 is TGTGCCAGCTCACCCGGGGGACCTCGCACAGATACGCAGTATTTT. It encodes CASSPGGPRTDTQYF.

This clonotype has just a few counts. In nucleotides, the CDR3 is TGTGCCAGCAGCTTAATACTAGGAGGACAGGGGGCCTTTGGGGCCAACGTCCTGACTTTC. Its translation: CASSLILGGQGAFGANVLTF. V gene TRBV11-1 combines with J gene TRBJ2-6, with 11 bases aligning to TRBD1. The CDR3 loop spans 20 amino acids. After removal of 2 bases from V and 3 bases from J, the junction contained 12 bases not matched to a gene. Germline V gives CDR1 SGHAT, CDR2 FQDESV (reference sequence).

This clonotype was seen many times. The V gene is TRBV20-1, the J gene TRBJ1-5; D is unresolved. V was trimmed by 4 bases and J by 7 bases, leaving 20 bases between them. This CDR3 has 15 residues. Germline loops: CDR1 DFQATT, CDR2 SNEGSKA (reference sequence). DNA for the CDR3: TGCAGTGCTACCCAACGGGCGGATACGGGACAGCCCCAGCATTTT. Its translation: CSATQRADTGQPQHF.

This clonotype was seen at least ten times. The J gene is TRBJ1-1, the V gene TRBV29-1; 8 nucleotides agree with TRBD1. Germline CDR1 and CDR2: SQVTM and ANQGSEA. This CDR3 has 15 amino acids. V lost 0 bases and J lost 3; bases outside the gene matches: 6. CDR3 protein: CSVEDIRTGHTEAFF. The CDR3 DNA reads as TGCAGCGTTGAAGATATCAGGACAGGGCACACTGAAGCTTTCTTT.

This clonotype was detected ten times or more. The rearrangement links TRBV12-3 or TRBV12-4 to TRBJ2-1; 8 bases map to TRBD2. Losses at the gene ends were 8 bases for V and 14 bases for J; bases not matched to a gene: 17. CDR3 length: 14 amino acids. DNA of the CDR3: TGTGCCAGCGGTTCGCCCTCCTGGGGACTAGGGGAGTTCTTC. It yields the protein CASGSPSWGLGEFF.

This clonotype was seen many times. V is TRBV7-2 and J is TRBJ1-1; possibly TRBD1 for D (5 bases). From germline, CDR1 is SGHTA and CDR2 FQGNSA. The CDR3 spans 15 residues. Deletions cut 1 base from V and 6 bases from J, with 15 bases between. CDR3 protein: CASSLERGGLPEAFF. DNA for the CDR3: TGTGCCAGCAGCTTAGAGCGCGGGGGACTGCCTGAAGCTTTCTTT. The variable domain in full, with the rest retrieved from reference TRBV7-2 and TRBJ1-1, is GAGVSQSPSNKVTEKGKDVELRCDPISGHTALYWYRQSLGQGLEFLIYFQGNSAPDKSGLPSDRFSAERTGGSVSTLTIQRTQQEDSAVYLCASSLERGGLPEAFFGQGTRLTVV.

The sample holds a few counts of this clonotype. The genes are TRBV20-1 and TRBJ2-2; D gene unclear. Deletions cut 1 base from V and 4 bases from J, with 4 bases between. Germline-derived CDR1 and CDR2 are DFQATT and SNEGSKA (reference sequence). The CDR3 consists of 12 residues. Here the CDR3 reads CSARGSTGELFF. The CDR3 bases are TGCAGTGCTAGAGGGAGCACCGGGGAGCTGTTTTTT.

This clonotype came up many times. This chain connects TRBV29-1 to TRBJ1-4; D ambiguous. The CDR3 is 13 residues long. The V end lost 5 bases, the J end lost 8 bases, and 15 bases lay between the germline ends. From germline, CDR1 is SQVTM and CDR2 ANQGSEA. CDR3 bases: TGCAGCGTTCGAATCGACAAGTACGAAAAACTGTTTTTT. It translates to CSVRIDKYEKLFF.

This clonotype was detected many times. The chain uses TRBV11-1 and TRBJ2-5; 9 nucleotides match TRBD2. Germline values: CDR1 SGHAT, CDR2 FQDESV (reference sequence). The CDR3 runs 16 residues. V dropped 5 bases and J dropped 5; count of bases not matched to a gene: 12. DNA of the CDR3: TGTGCCAGCAGCATTAGCGGGGGCCCCTTATTGGAGACCCAGTACTTC. Translated, it gives CASSISGGPLLETQYF.

By frequency in the sample, this clonotype is medium-sized (0.01 to 0.1%). The rearrangement joins TRBV28 to TRBJ2-1; TRBD2 might be the D (5 bases). From germline, CDR1 is MDHEN and CDR2 SYDVKM. The V end was cut by 8 bases, the J end by 10 bases, with 9 bases between. The length of the CDR3 is 10 residues. The CDR3 sequence: CASGRGEQFF. The CDR3 bases are TGTGCCAGCGGGAGAGGGGAGCAGTTCTTC.

This clonotype has a count of ten or more. The chain combines TRBV7-2 with TRBJ1-2; a possible D gene is TRBD1 (5 bases). This CDR3 comprises 17 residues. Germline CDR1 reads SGHTA; CDR2 reads FQGNSA. Trimming took 5 bases from V and 4 from J, leaving 23 bases between them. The CDR3 protein is CASSLRVFSTVGYGYTF. The CDR3 region has the DNA TGTGCCAGCAGCCTTCGGGTTTTTTCGACAGTCGGCTATGGCTACACCTTC.

The genes are TRBV7-2 and TRBJ1-1; D may be TRBD1 (6 bases). V lost 6 bases and J lost 2, with 13 bases in between. The CDR3 is made up of 14 amino acids. CDR1 SGHTA and CDR2 FQGNSA come from the germline V gene. The CDR3 here is CASSPGDRNTEAFF. For the CDR3, the DNA is TGTGCCAGCAGTCCAGGGGATCGTAACACTGAAGCTTTCTTT.

In this sample, this clonotype turned up many times. V gene TRBV19 combines with J gene TRBJ1-5, with D possibly TRBD1 on 5 matching bases. This CDR3 spans 15 amino acids. The V and J ends lost 6 bases and 4 bases respectively, with 16 bases between them. Germline V CDR1 and CDR2: LNHDA, SQIVND (reference sequence). The CDR3 bases are TGTGCCAGTAGCAAACCCTGGGGCACAAATCAGCCCCAGCATTTT. Translation: CASSKPWGTNQPQHF.